These T cell receptor beta chains were read from a single sample in a study of shared clonotypes between healthy human individuals. Clones were read by immunoSEQ multiplex PCR, and TCRdb kept only the in-frame ones, dropping some. Of some 470,000 clones listed, roughly four fifths are singletons. Sequenced sample: PBMCs. Source of these receptors: a woman aged 40 to 49 in good health. Some clones in this sample may be carry-over from other donors' samples. Each CDR3 is given without its conserved first and last residue. A D gene is named only where the DNA matches it firmly.

TRBV30	TRBJ2-7	TRBD2	AWSVIGLAGGWGSYEQY
TRBV27	TRBJ2-2	TRBD2	ASTSPGLAGFLDTGELF
TRBV4-3	TRBJ2-7	-	ASSLTLDRDDEQY
TRBV30	TRBJ2-3	-	AWSVPLTGGTDTQY
TRBV7-9	TRBJ2-1	-	ASSLALNEQF
TRBV6-1	TRBJ1-5	-	ASSEAHSGTPLKH
TRBV6-1	TRBJ2-7	TRBD1	ASRILGTGWYEQY
TRBV19	TRBJ2-4	TRBD1	ASLIWTGFPRAKNIQY
TRBV7-2	TRBJ2-2	-	ASSSTDTGELF
TRBV6-6	TRBJ1-3	TRBD1	ASSYSGGAGDTIY
TRBV28	TRBJ2-3	-	ASSLSRVSDTQY
TRBV25-1	TRBJ1-3	TRBD1	ASSEPPRGTLSGNTIY
TRBV9	TRBJ2-5	TRBD1	ASSVGSTGDETQY
TRBV2	TRBJ2-3	-	ASGVEVSDTQY
TRBV2	TRBJ2-3	-	ASSEGAPTDTQY
TRBV30	TRBJ2-3	-	AWSSGIWGTDTQY
TRBV4-2	TRBJ2-3	-	ASSQSGPDTQY
TRBV7-8	-	TRBD2	ASSLPAGGVNEQY
TRBV4-1	TRBJ2-3	TRBD2	ASSQGLAGAGTQY
TRBV7-6	TRBJ1-1	-	ASSSSQAAGAF
TRBV5-1	TRBJ2-7	TRBD2	ASSLVLAGPYEQY
TRBV28	TRBJ2-7	-	ARKVWGAEQY
TRBV21-1	TRBJ2-5	-	ASSLQRTSGRTGQETQY
TRBV9	TRBJ2-2	TRBD1	ASSGWGQANTGELF
TRBV27	TRBJ1-2	-	ASSLFMGPENYGYT
TRBV5-4	TRBJ2-7	-	ASSVGGTRSYEQY
TRBV7-8	TRBJ2-3	-	ASSDLADTQY
TRBV30	TRBJ2-1	-	AWETGLTSNEQF
TRBV7-8	TRBJ2-1	TRBD1	ASSPSTGRNEQF
TRBV28	TRBJ2-7	TRBD1	ASSLTRLRDRAYEQY
TRBV28	TRBJ2-5	-	ASSAGRVSQETQY
TRBV27	TRBJ2-6	-	ASSSITASGANVLT
TRBV9	TRBJ2-1	-	ASSVTGSYNEQF
TRBV21-1	TRBJ2-1	-	ASSKIGAEHYNEQF
TRBV7-2	TRBJ2-7	TRBD1	ASRATGFYEQY
TRBV4-2	TRBJ2-1	TRBD2	ASLPSSGSHNEQF
TRBV6-4	TRBJ2-1	TRBD1	ASSTQGASEQF
TRBV7-9	TRBJ2-7	TRBD2	ASSTTAPAGETYEQY
TRBV7-2	TRBJ2-7	-	ASSLSNVVSYEQY
TRBV28	TRBJ1-4	TRBD1	ASGSGGAGEKLF
TRBV7-3	TRBJ2-1	-	ASSPTLAFGEQF
TRBV19	TRBJ1-1	-	ASTPGRGRMWNTEAF
TRBV30	TRBJ2-7	TRBD2	ASSGATYEQY
TRBV6-5	TRBJ2-1	-	ASRRYNEQF
TRBV10-2	TRBJ2-7	-	ASSEFAGRSSYEQY
TRBV11-2	TRBJ2-7	-	ASSLNRVSSEQY
TRBV11-2	TRBJ2-1	TRBD2	ASSFGLAGETEQF
TRBV28	TRBJ1-4	-	ASSPPSVEKLF
TRBV10-3	TRBJ2-3	-	AISSQQGADTQY
TRBV2	TRBJ2-7	TRBD2	ASSQSGLARYEQY
TRBV7-6	TRBJ2-1	-	ASSLGNNEQF